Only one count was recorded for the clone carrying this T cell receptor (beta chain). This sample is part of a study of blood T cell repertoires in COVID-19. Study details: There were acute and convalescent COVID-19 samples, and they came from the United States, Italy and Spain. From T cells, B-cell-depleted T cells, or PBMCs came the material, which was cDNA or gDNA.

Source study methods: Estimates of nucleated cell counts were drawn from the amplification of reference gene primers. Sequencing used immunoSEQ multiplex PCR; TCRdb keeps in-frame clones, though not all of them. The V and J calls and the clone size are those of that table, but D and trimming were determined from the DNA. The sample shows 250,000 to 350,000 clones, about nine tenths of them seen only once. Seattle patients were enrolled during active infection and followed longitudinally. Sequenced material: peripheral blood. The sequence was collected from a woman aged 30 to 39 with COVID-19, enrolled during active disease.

CDR3 amino acids: CAAWGGDGATEAFF. CDR3 bases: TGTGCCGCGTGGGGCGGGGACGGTGCGACTGAAGCTTTCTTT. V and J are TRBV6-5 and TRBJ1-1; TRBD1 might be the D (5 bases). V was shortened by 11 bases and J by 5 bases, with 21 bases between the two germline ends. This CDR3 contains 14 residues. Germline V CDR1 and CDR2: MNHEY, SVGAGI.